The source of this T cell receptor (beta chain) is a study of blood T cell repertoires in COVID-19. Study at large: The United States, Italy and Spain were the sources of the acute and convalescent COVID-19 samples. T cells, B-cell-depleted T cells, or PBMCs provided the cDNA or gDNA that served as material.

In the original analysis: Reference gene primer amplification yielded estimated nucleated cell counts. TCRdb keeps only in-frame clones here, not all; method: immunoSEQ multiplex PCR. That table is the source of V, J and clone size, and D and trimming were worked out from the DNA. The table has about 78,000 clones, approximately 90% seen once. With 3 bases clipped from V and 5 bases from J, the junction kept 1 base outside the gene matches. This CDR3 spans 12 amino acids. The source is a woman older than 75 with active or convalescent COVID-19. This chain joins TRBV12-3 or TRBV12-4 and TRBJ2-7; 7 nucleotides line up with TRBD2. Sequenced: peripheral blood. The CDR3 here is CASSLGGNEQYF. The DNA of the CDR3 is TGTGCCAGCAGTTTGGGAGGGAACGAGCAGTACTTC.